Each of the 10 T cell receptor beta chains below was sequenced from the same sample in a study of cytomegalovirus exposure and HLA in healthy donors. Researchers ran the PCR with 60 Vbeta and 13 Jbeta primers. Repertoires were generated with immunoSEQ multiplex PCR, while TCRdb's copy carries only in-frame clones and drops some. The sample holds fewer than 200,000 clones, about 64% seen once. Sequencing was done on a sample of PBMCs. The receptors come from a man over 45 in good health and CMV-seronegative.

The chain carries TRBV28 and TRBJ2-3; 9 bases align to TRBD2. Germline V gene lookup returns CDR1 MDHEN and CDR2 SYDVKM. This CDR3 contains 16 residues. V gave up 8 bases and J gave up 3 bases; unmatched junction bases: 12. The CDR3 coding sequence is TGTGCCAGCGGCCGCCCGAGCGGGGGGATTACAGATACGCAGTATTTT. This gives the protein CASGRPSGGITDTQYF.

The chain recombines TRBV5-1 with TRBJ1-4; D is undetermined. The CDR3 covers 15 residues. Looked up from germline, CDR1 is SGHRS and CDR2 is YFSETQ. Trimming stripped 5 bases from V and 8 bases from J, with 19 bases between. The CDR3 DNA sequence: TGCGCCAGCAGTTTGTCGGCGACTAGAGGGGAAAAACTGTTTTTT. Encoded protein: CASSLSATRGEKLFF.

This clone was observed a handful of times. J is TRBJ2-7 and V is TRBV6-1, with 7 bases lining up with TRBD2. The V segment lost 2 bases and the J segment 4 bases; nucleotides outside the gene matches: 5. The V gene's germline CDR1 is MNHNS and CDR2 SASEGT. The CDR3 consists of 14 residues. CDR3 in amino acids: CASSEREGRYEQYF. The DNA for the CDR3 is TGTGCCAGCAGTGAAAGGGAGGGGAGGTACGAGCAGTACTTC.

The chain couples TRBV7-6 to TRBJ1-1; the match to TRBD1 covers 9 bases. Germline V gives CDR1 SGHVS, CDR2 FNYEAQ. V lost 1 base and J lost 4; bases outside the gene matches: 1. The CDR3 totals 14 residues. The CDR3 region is CASSLGQGVTEAFF. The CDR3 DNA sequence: TGTGCCAGCAGCTTAGGACAGGGGGTCACTGAAGCTTTCTTT.

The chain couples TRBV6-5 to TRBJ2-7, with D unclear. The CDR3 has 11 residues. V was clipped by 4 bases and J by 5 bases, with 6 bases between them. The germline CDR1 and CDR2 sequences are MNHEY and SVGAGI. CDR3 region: CASSSRDEQYF. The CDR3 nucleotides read TGTGCCAGCAGTTCGCGCGACGAGCAGTACTTC.

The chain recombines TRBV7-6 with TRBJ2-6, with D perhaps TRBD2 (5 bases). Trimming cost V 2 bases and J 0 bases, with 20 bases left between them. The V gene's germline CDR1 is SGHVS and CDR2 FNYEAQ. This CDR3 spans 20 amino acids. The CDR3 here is CASSLTPPTMDFSGANVLTF. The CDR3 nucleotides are TGTGCCAGCAGCTTAACTCCCCCCACCATGGACTTCTCTGGGGCCAACGTCCTGACTTTC.

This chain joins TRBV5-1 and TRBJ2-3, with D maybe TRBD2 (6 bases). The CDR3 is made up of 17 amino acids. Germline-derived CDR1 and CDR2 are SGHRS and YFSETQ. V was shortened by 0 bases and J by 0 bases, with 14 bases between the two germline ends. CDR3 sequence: CASSLGRGSESTDTQYF. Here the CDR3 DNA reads TGCGCCAGCAGCTTGGGGAGGGGTTCAGAGAGCACAGATACGCAGTATTTT.

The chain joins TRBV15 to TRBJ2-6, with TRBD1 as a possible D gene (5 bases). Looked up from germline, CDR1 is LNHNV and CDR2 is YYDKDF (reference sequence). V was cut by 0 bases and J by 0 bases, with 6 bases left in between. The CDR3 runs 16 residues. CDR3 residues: CATSRDRGSGANVLTF. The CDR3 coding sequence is TGTGCCACCAGCAGAGATAGGGGCTCTGGGGCCAACGTCCTGACTTTC.

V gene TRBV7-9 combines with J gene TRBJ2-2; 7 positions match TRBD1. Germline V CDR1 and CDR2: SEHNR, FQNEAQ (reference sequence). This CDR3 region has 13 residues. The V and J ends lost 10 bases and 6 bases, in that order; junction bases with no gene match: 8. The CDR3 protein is CAIDRVRAGELFF. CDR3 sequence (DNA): TGTGCCATAGACAGGGTCAGGGCCGGGGAGCTGTTTTTT.

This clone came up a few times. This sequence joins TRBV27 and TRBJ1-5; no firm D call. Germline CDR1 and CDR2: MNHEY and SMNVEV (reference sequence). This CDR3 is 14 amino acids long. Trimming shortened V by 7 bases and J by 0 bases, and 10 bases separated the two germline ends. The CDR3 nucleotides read TGTGCCAGCAAATTCGTGAGTAGCAATCAGCCCCAGCATTTT. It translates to CASKFVSSNQPQHF.